This TCR beta chain was captured in a study of blood T cell repertoires in COVID-19. Overall study context: COVID-19 samples, acute and convalescent, were from the United States, Italy and Spain. PBMCs, B-cell-depleted T cells, or T cells were the source of the cDNA or gDNA that made up the material.

Authors' data handling: Estimates of nucleated cell counts were drawn from the amplification of reference gene primers. Method: immunoSEQ multiplex PCR; TCRdb's copy keeps in-frame clones and lacks some. The D gene and trimming were derived from the DNA, and the V and J assignments and clone size from that table. The profile shows tens of thousands of clones, approximately 90% of them singletons. Germline V gene lookup returns CDR1 LNHDA and CDR2 SQIVND (reference sequence). This CDR3 region has 13 residues. Between the trimmed V and J ends, which lost 5 bases and 1 base, there was a span of 5 bases.

The rearrangement links TRBV19 to TRBJ2-2; no reliable D call. This clonotype was obtained from a human donor in a cohort sampled during active COVID-19. The sequenced material came from peripheral blood. The CDR3 region is CASSGGNTGELFF. The CDR3 bases are TGTGCCAGTAGTGGCGGGAACACCGGGGAGCTGTTTTTT.